These 29 T cell receptor beta chains share one sample of origin, sequenced in a study of T cell responses to AZD1222 COVID-19 vaccine. Repertoires were generated with immunoSEQ multiplex PCR, while TCRdb's copy carries only in-frame clones and drops some. The sample contains 100,000 to 150,000 clones, 88% of which appear only once. The sequencing used peripheral blood, collected on day 0 of AZD1222 vaccination. These receptors came from an adult in good health.

This chain connects TRBV14 to TRBJ2-3, with D uncertain. Germline assignment: CDR1 SGHDN and CDR2 FVKESK. With 4 bases removed from V and 2 bases from J, the gap between germline ends came to 13 bases. The CDR3 is made up of 15 amino acids. The CDR3 loop is CASSRRQQNTDTQYF. The CDR3 bases are TGTGCCAGCAGCCGCAGGCAGCAAAACACAGATACGCAGTATTTT.

The V call is TRBV15, the J call TRBJ2-1; D possibly corresponds to TRBD1 (5 bases). This CDR3 has 17 residues. Germline-derived CDR1 and CDR2 are LNHNV and YYDKDF (reference sequence). Trimming removed 5 bases from V and 0 bases from J, with 17 bases in between. CDR3 region: CATSPGGGATSYNEQFF. The CDR3 DNA reads TGTGCCACCAGCCCGGGCGGTGGGGCGACCTCCTACAATGAGCAGTTCTTC.

The rearrangement links TRBV29-1 to TRBJ1-2, with 10 bases fitting TRBD1. The germline V gene encodes CDR1 SQVTM and CDR2 ANQGSEA. V was clipped by 4 bases and J by 2 bases; unmatched bases: 1. This CDR3 has 13 amino acids. The CDR3 spells CSVATGGNYGYTF. CDR3 DNA sequence: TGCAGCGTTGCGACAGGGGGCAACTATGGCTACACCTTC.

The chain links TRBV7-9 to TRBJ1-1, with D possibly matching TRBD1 (6 bases). Trimming stripped 5 bases from V and 5 bases from J, with 12 bases between. Germline CDR1 reads SEHNR; CDR2 reads FQNEAQ (reference sequence). The CDR3 is 13 residues long. The CDR3 region is CASSTQTGTEAFF. The CDR3 nucleotides are TGTGCCAGCAGCACCCAGACAGGAACTGAAGCTTTCTTT.

This clone was seen a handful of times. The rearrangement joins TRBV4-2 to TRBJ1-5; a possible D gene is TRBD1 (5 bases). Germline V gene sequence: CDR1 LGHNA, CDR2 YNFKEQ. The CDR3 is 19 amino acids. Trimming took 3 bases from V and 2 from J, leaving 23 bases between them. In nucleotides, the CDR3 is TGTGCCAGCAGCCAGGGGCTCGGGAGCCTCCCGGAAGGCAATCAGCCCCAGCATTTT. Translating it yields CASSQGLGSLPEGNQPQHF.

This chain joins TRBV7-9 and TRBJ2-7; D is perhaps TRBD2 (6 bases). Trimming shortened V by 4 bases and J by 1 base, and 11 bases separated the two germline ends. The CDR3 totals 14 residues. Germline CDR1 reads SEHNR; CDR2 reads FQNEAQ (reference sequence). The CDR3 nucleotides are TGTGCCAGCAGCTCAGCCGGGACTTCCTACGAGCAGTACTTC. Protein: CASSSAGTSYEQYF.

This chain joins TRBV7-8 and TRBJ2-1, with a weak D call TRBD2 (5 bases). The germline V gene has CDR1 SGHVS and CDR2 FQNEAQ. Trimming stripped 5 bases from V and 7 bases from J, with 18 bases between. The CDR3 covers 15 residues. As DNA, the CDR3 is TGTGCCAGCAGCAATAGCGTGATATTTAGGAATGAGCAGTTCTTC. Protein: CASSNSVIFRNEQFF.

The rearrangement joins TRBV12-3 or TRBV12-4 to TRBJ2-7, with D possibly being TRBD1 (5 bases). The V gene lost 4 bases and the J gene lost 2 bases, with 9 bases spanning the gap. The CDR3 loop spans 13 amino acids. This CDR3 reads CASSYTGPYEQYF. CDR3 nucleotides: TGTGCCAGCAGTTACACAGGACCCTACGAGCAGTACTTC.

The rearrangement uses TRBV9 and TRBJ1-6; no clear D. This CDR3 spans 17 amino acids. CDR1 and CDR2 from the germline V gene are SGDLS and YYNGEE. Trimming removed 3 bases from V and 8 bases from J, with 21 bases in between. CDR3 protein: CASSEGHRRGYDSPLHF. In nucleotides, the CDR3 is TGTGCCAGCAGCGAGGGCCACCGGCGGGGTTACGATTCACCCCTCCACTTT.

The V call is TRBV5-1, the J call TRBJ1-2; a possible D gene is TRBD1 (6 bases). V gave up 0 bases and J gave up 10 bases, with 7 bases separating them. This CDR3 is built from 11 residues. Germline CDR1 SGHRS, CDR2 YFSETQ. The CDR3 sequence: CASSLDRVYTF. CDR3 DNA: TGCGCCAGCAGCTTGGACAGGGTCTACACCTTC.

This clone was found a few times. Other DNA sequences of this sample code for an identical CDR3. The rearrangement links TRBV10-2 to TRBJ1-1; D possibly corresponds to TRBD1 (6 bases). Trimming shortened V by 6 bases and J by 1 base, and 9 bases separated the two germline ends. Germline loops: CDR1 WSHSY, CDR2 SAAADI. This CDR3 region has 13 residues. Here the CDR3 reads CASSRQENTEAFF. DNA for the CDR3: TGCGCCAGCAGCAGACAGGAGAACACTGAAGCTTTCTTT.

The sample holds one count of this clone. V is TRBV7-9 and J is TRBJ2-1; 8 positions agree with TRBD1. The germline V gene encodes CDR1 SEHNR and CDR2 FQNEAQ (reference sequence). The CDR3 loop spans 18 amino acids. J was trimmed by 0 bases and V by 1 base; bases with no gene match: 8. Here the CDR3 reads CASSLVGQGVSSYNEQFF. The CDR3 bases are TGTGCCAGCAGCTTAGTTGGACAGGGTGTAAGCTCCTACAATGAGCAGTTCTTC.

The chain links TRBV19 to TRBJ2-5; tentatively, D is TRBD1 or TRBD2 (6 bases each). This CDR3 is built from 15 residues. V lost 5 bases and J lost 4, with 17 bases in between. Germline lookup yields CDR1 LNHDA and CDR2 SQIVND (reference sequence). CDR3 DNA: TGTGCCAGTAGTGCCCGGGGGCCCGGGGCAGAGACCCAGTACTTC. Encoded protein: CASSARGPGAETQYF.

The gene calls are TRBV29-1 and TRBJ1-1; D remains unclear. Trimming stripped 7 bases from V and 0 bases from J, with 12 bases between. Germline lookup yields CDR1 SQVTM and CDR2 ANQGSEA. CDR3 length equals 13 residues. CDR3 DNA: TGCAGCGCCTGCACAGCCCTGAACACTGAAGCTTTCTTT. Amino acids: CSACTALNTEAFF. Variable domain in full (rest from reference TRBV29-1 and TRBJ1-1): SAVISQKPSRDICQRGTSLTIQCQVDSQVTMMFWYRQQPGQSLTLIATANQGSEATYESGFVIDKFPISRPNLTFSTLTVSNMSPEDSSIYLCSACTALNTEAFFGQGTRLTVV.

The CDR3 protein is CATSDSMKSEQYF. Here the CDR3 DNA reads TGTGCCACCAGTGATTCAATGAAAAGCGAGCAGTACTTC. The chain combines TRBV24-1 with TRBJ2-7; no firm D call. Trimming removed 2 bases at V and 6 bases at J, with 10 bases between. CDR3 length equals 13 residues. Per the germline V gene, CDR1 is KGHDR and CDR2 is SFDVKD.

The V call is TRBV7-3, the J call TRBJ1-2, with D maybe TRBD1 (6 bases). V was trimmed by 1 base and J by 2 bases, leaving 11 bases between them. This CDR3 region has 15 residues. CDR1 is SGHTA and CDR2 is FQGTGA in the germline V gene. CDR3 amino acids: CASSLKGTGNYGYTF. DNA of the CDR3: TGTGCCAGCAGCTTAAAGGGTACAGGGAACTATGGCTACACCTTC.

The chain uses TRBV14 and TRBJ1-6; no firm D call. Per the germline V gene, CDR1 is SGHDN and CDR2 is FVKESK. There are 17 residues in the CDR3. V lost 4 bases and J lost 0, with 13 bases in between. CDR3 amino acids: CASSLRGYGSYNSPLHF. For the CDR3, the DNA is TGTGCCAGCAGCCTACGAGGGTACGGCTCCTATAATTCACCCCTCCACTTT.

This clone has a handful of counts. The chain employs TRBV4-1 and TRBJ1-2, with 9 nucleotides matching TRBD1. This CDR3 is built from 14 residues. Trimming cost V 4 bases and J 2 bases; bases outside gene matches: 2. Germline CDR1 is MGHRA and CDR2 is YSYEKL. The CDR3 DNA follows: TGCGCCAGCAGCCGTGGGACAGGGAACTATGGCTACACCTTC. It specifies CASSRGTGNYGYTF.

The chain carries TRBV19 and TRBJ2-7; possible D gene TRBD2, 5 bases. Trimming took 4 bases from V and 6 from J, leaving 22 bases between them. The CDR3 contains 16 residues. The germline gives CDR1 LNHDA, CDR2 SQIVND (reference sequence). CDR3 sequence (DNA): TGTGCCAGTAGTAAGAGGGTCGGCGGCTCAATGGGCGAGCAGTACTTC. This gives the protein CASSKRVGGSMGEQYF.

The chain employs TRBV11-2 and TRBJ1-5; 7 nucleotides align to TRBD1. Germline loops: CDR1 SGHAT, CDR2 FQNNGV. The CDR3 totals 15 residues. The junction had 6 bases not matched to a gene; V was cut back by 3 bases and J by 4 bases. The CDR3 reads CASSFNNRGNQPQHF. The CDR3 DNA follows: TGTGCCAGCAGCTTCAATAACAGGGGTAATCAGCCCCAGCATTTT.

The rearrangement joins TRBV9 to TRBJ2-1; a possible D gene is TRBD1 (5 bases). This CDR3 is built from 15 residues. The V gene's germline CDR1 is SGDLS and CDR2 YYNGEE. Trimming stripped 4 bases from V and 0 bases from J, with 11 bases between. The CDR3 loop is CASSPGHGSYNEQFF. The CDR3 nucleotides read TGTGCCAGCAGCCCAGGGCACGGCTCCTACAATGAGCAGTTCTTC.

The chain links TRBV3-1 (or the pseudogene TRBV3-2) to TRBJ1-5, with D perhaps TRBD1 (6 bases). Per the germline V gene, CDR1 is LGHDT and CDR2 is YNNKEL (reference sequence). The V end was cut by 5 bases, the J end by 6 bases, with 14 bases between. The CDR3 is 14 amino acids. CDR3 nucleotide sequence: TGTGCCAGCAGCAGGAGGGGGGCGAGTCAGCCCCAGCATTTT. Translating gives CASSRRGASQPQHF.

The chain employs TRBV27 and TRBJ2-1, with 9 bases matching TRBD2. Trimming took 4 bases from V and 8 from J; bases not matched to a gene: 9. Germline values: CDR1 MNHEY, CDR2 SMNVEV (reference sequence). The CDR3 contains 15 residues. The CDR3 nucleotides read TGTGCCAGCAGTTCGGAACTAGCGGGTCGTCATGAGCAGTTCTTC. Its protein product is CASSSELAGRHEQFF.

The chain has TRBV2 and TRBJ1-3; maybe TRBD1 (5 bases). Trimming stripped 2 bases from V and 2 bases from J, with 10 bases between. Looked up from germline, CDR1 is SNHLY and CDR2 is FYNNEI. The CDR3 is 15 amino acids. CDR3 DNA: TGTGCCAGCAGTGAAAATCAGGGAACTGGAAACACCATATATTTT. Its translation is CASSENQGTGNTIYF.

In this sample, this clone turned up a few times. The V and J genes are TRBV5-1 and TRBJ2-7; 7 bases fit TRBD2. In germline, CDR1 is SGHRS, CDR2 YFSETQ. Losses at the gene ends were 4 bases for V and 0 bases for J; bases not matched to a gene: 10. The CDR3 runs to 16 residues. The CDR3 protein is CASSRTSVQSSYEQYF. As DNA, the CDR3 is TGCGCCAGCAGCCGAACTAGCGTCCAAAGCTCCTACGAGCAGTACTTC. The full variable domain, completed using reference TRBV5-1 and TRBJ2-7, is KAGVTQTPRYLIKTRGQQVTLSCSPISGHRSVSWYQQTPGQGLQFLFEYFSETQRNKGNFPGRFSGRQFSNSRSEMNVSTLELGDSALYLCASSRTSVQSSYEQYFGPGTRLTVT.

V and J are TRBV3-1 (or the pseudogene TRBV3-2) and TRBJ2-7, with D tentatively TRBD2 (5 bases). Trimming took 5 bases from V and 1 from J, leaving 9 bases between them. The CDR3 extends over 13 amino acids. Germline V gene lookup returns CDR1 LGHDT and CDR2 YNNKEL (reference sequence). The CDR3 reads CASSDGVSYEQYF. Here the CDR3 DNA reads TGTGCCAGCAGCGACGGGGTTTCCTACGAGCAGTACTTC.

The J gene is TRBJ1-1, the V gene TRBV7-2; 10 nucleotides line up with TRBD1. Unmatched junction bases numbered 11, after V lost 3 bases and J lost 4 bases. CDR1 is SGHTA, CDR2 FQGNSA, per germline. CDR3 length equals 17 residues. CDR3 region: CASSFVPTGGYGTEAFF. CDR3 DNA sequence: TGTGCCAGCAGCTTTGTTCCGACAGGGGGCTACGGCACTGAAGCTTTCTTT.

The J gene is TRBJ1-1, the V gene TRBV6-5; weak D call: TRBD1 (5 bases). Germline V gene sequence: CDR1 MNHEY, CDR2 SVGAGI. The CDR3 totals 15 residues. V was clipped by 5 bases and J by 5 bases, with 18 bases between them. This CDR3 is CASSPGGGRRTEAFF. DNA of the CDR3: TGTGCCAGCAGTCCTGGGGGGGGGAGGCGGACTGAAGCTTTCTTT.

The chain employs TRBV30 and TRBJ2-7; no firm D call. The V end lost 0 bases, the J end lost 0 bases, and 9 bases lay between the germline ends. Germline-derived CDR1 and CDR2 are GTSNPN and SVGIG (reference sequence). The CDR3 spans 14 residues. The CDR3, as DNA: TGTGCCTGGAGTGTAGCGCCCTTCTCCTACGAGCAGTACTTC. Protein: CAWSVAPFSYEQYF.